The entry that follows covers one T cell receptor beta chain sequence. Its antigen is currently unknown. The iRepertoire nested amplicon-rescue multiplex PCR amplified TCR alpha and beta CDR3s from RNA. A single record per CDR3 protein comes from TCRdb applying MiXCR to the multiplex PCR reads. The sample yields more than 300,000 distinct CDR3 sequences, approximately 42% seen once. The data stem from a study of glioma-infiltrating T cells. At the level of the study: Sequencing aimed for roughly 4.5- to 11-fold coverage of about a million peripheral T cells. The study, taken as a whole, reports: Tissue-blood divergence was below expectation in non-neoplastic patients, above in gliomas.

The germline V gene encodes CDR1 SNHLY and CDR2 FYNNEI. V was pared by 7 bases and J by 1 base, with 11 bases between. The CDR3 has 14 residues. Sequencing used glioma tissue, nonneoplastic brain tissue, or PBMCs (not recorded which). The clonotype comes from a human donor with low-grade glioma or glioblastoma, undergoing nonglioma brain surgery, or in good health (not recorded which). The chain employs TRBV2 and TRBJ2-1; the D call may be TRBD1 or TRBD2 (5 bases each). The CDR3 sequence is CASIIEGSYNEQFF. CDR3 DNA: TGTGCCAGCATCATAGAGGGGTCCTACAATGAGCAGTTCTTC.